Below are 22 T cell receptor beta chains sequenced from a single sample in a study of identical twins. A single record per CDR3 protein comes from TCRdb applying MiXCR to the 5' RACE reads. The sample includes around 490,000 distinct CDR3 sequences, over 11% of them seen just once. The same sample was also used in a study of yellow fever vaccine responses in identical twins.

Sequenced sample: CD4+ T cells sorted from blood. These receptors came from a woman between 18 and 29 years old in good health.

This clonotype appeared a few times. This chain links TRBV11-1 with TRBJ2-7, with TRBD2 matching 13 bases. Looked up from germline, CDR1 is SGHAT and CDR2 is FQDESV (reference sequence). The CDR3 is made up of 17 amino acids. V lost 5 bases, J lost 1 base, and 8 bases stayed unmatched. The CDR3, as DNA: TGTGCCAGCAGCCCCGGGGGACTAGCGGGACTGTCCTACGAGCAGTACTTC. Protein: CASSPGGLAGLSYEQYF. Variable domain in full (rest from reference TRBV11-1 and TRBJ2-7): EAEVAQSPRYKITEKSQAVAFWCDPISGHATLYWYRQILGQGPELLVQFQDESVVDDSQLPKDRFSAERLKGVDSTLKIQPAELGDSAMYLCASSPGGLAGLSYEQYFGPGTRLTVT.

DNA of the CDR3: TGCAGTGCTAGACCAACGGGACTAGCGGGGGGGGAGGCCCAGTACTTC. As protein: CSARPTGLAGGEAQYF. V is TRBV20-1 and J is TRBJ2-5, with 16 bases lining up with TRBD2. From germline, CDR1 is DFQATT and CDR2 SNEGSKA (reference sequence). The length of the CDR3 is 16 residues. J gave up 9 bases and V 2 bases, and 9 bases lay outside the gene matches.

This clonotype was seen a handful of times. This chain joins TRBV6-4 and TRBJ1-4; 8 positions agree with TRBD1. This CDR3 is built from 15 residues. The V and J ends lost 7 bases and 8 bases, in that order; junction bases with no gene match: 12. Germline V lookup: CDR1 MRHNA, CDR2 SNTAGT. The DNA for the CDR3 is TGTGCCAGCAACTATCTCCCAGGGGGCTGGGAAAAACTGTTTTTT. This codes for CASNYLPGGWEKLFF.

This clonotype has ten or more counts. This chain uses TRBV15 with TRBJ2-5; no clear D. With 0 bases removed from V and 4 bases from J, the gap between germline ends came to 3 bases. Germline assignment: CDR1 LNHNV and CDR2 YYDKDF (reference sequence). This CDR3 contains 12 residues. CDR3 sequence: CATSRDLETQYF. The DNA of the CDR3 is TGTGCCACCAGCAGAGATCTAGAGACCCAGTACTTC.

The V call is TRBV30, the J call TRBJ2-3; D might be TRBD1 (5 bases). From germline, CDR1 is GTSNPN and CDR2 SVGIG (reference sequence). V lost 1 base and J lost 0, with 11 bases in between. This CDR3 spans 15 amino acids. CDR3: CAWSAGARSTDTQYF. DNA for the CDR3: TGTGCCTGGAGTGCTGGGGCTCGAAGCACAGATACGCAGTATTTT.

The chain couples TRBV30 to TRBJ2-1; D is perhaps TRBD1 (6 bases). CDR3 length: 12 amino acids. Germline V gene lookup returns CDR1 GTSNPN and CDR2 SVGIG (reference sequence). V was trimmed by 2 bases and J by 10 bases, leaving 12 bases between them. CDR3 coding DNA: TGTGCCTGGAGTCCGAGGACAGTAGAGCAGTTCTTC. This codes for CAWSPRTVEQFF. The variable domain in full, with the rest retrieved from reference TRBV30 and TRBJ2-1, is SQTIHQWPATLVQPVGSPLSLECTVEGTSNPNLYWYRQAAGRGLQLLFYSVGIGQISSEVPQNLSASRPQDRQFILSSKKLLLSDSGFYLCAWSPRTVEQFFGPGTRLTVL.

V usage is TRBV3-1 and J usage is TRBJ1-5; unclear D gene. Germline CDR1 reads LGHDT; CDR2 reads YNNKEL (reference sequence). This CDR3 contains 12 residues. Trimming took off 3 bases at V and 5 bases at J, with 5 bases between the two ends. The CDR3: CASSQNDQPQHF. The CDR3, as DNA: TGTGCCAGCAGCCAGAACGATCAGCCCCAGCATTTT.

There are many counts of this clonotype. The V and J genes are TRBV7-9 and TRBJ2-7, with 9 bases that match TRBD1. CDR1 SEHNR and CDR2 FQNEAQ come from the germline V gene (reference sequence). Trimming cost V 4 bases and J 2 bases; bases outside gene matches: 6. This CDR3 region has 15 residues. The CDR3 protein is CASSSPGQGPYEQYF. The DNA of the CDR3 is TGTGCCAGCAGCTCCCCGGGACAGGGCCCCTACGAGCAGTACTTC. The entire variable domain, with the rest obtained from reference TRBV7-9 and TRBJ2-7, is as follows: DTGVSQNPRHKITKRGQNVTFRCDPISEHNRLYWYRQTLGQGPEFLTYFQNEAQLEKSRLLSDRFSAERPKGSFSTLEIQRTEQGDSAMYLCASSSPGQGPYEQYFGPGTRLTVT.

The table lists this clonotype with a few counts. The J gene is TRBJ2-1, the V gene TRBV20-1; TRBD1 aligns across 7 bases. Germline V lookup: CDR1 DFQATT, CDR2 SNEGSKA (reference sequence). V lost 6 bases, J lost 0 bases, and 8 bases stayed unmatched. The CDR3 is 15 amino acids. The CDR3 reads CSARRGTASYNEQFF. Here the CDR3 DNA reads TGCAGTGCCCGCCGAGGGACAGCCTCCTACAATGAGCAGTTCTTC.

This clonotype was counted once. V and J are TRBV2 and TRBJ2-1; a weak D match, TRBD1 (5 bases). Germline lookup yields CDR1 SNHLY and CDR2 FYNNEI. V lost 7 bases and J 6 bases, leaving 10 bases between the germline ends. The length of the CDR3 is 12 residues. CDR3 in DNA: TGTGCCAGCAAGGTGGGGCCCAATGAGCAGTTCTTC. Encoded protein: CASKVGPNEQFF.

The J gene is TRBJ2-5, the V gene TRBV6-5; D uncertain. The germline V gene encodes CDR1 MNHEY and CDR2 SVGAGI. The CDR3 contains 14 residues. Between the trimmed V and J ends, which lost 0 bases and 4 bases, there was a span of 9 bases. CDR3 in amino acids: CASSYSLMRETQYF. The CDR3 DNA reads TGTGCCAGCAGTTACTCACTGATGCGAGAGACCCAGTACTTC.

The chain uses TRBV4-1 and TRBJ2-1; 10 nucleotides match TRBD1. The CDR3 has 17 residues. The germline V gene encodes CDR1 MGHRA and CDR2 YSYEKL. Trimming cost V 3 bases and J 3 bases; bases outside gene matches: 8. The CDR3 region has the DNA TGCGCCAGCAGCCAGTGGGCAGGGACAGGGGTCTACAATGAGCAGTTCTTC. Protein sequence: CASSQWAGTGVYNEQFF.

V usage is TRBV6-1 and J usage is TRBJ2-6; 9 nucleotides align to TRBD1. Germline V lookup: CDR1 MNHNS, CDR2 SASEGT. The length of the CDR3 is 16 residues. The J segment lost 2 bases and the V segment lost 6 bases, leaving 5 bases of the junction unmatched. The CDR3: CASRADRGAGANVLTF. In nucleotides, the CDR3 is TGTGCCAGCAGGGCCGACAGGGGGGCTGGGGCCAACGTCCTGACTTTC.

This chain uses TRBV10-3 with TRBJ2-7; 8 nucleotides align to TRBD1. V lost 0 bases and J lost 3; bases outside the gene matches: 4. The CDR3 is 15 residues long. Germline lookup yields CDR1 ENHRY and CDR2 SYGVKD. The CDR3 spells CAISESRGQGYEQYF. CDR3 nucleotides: TGTGCCATCAGTGAGTCGAGAGGACAGGGCTACGAGCAGTACTTC.

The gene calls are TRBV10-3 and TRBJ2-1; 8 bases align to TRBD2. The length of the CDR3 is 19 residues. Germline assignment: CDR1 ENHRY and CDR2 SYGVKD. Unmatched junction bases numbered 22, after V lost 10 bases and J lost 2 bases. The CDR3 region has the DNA TGTGCCACCAAACCCGCCCAAGCGGGGGCCCGATTTCCCTACAATGAGCAGTTCTTC. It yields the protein CATKPAQAGARFPYNEQFF.

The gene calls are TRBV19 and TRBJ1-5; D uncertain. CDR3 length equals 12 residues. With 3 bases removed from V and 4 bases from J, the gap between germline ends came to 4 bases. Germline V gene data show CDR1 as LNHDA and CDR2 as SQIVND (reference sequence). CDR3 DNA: TGTGCCAGTAGTATGGGAAATCAGCCCCAGCATTTT. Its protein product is CASSMGNQPQHF.

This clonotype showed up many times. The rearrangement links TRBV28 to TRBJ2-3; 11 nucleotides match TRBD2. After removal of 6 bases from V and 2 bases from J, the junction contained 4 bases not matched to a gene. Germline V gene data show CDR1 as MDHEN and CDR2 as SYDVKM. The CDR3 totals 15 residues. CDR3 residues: CASSGLAGFTDTQYF. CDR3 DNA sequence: TGTGCCAGCAGCGGACTAGCGGGTTTCACAGATACGCAGTATTTT.

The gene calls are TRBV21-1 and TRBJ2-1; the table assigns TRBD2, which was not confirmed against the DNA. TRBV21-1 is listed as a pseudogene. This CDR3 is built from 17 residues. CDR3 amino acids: CASSSSGGLEIQYEQFF. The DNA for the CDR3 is TGTGCCAGCAGCAGCAGCGGGGGGTTGGAGATTCAGTATGAGCAGTTCTTC.

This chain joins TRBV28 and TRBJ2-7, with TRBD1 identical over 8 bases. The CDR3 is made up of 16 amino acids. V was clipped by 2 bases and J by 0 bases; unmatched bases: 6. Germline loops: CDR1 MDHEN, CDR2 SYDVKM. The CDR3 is CASSLLGQDISYEQYF. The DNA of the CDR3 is TGTGCCAGCAGTTTACTGGGACAGGACATCTCCTACGAGCAGTACTTC. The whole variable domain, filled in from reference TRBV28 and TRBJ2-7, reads DVKVTQSSRYLVKRTGEKVFLECVQDMDHENMFWYRQDPGLGLRLIYFSYDVKMKEKGDIPEGYSVSREKKERFSLILESASTNQTSMYLCASSLLGQDISYEQYFGPGTRLTVT.

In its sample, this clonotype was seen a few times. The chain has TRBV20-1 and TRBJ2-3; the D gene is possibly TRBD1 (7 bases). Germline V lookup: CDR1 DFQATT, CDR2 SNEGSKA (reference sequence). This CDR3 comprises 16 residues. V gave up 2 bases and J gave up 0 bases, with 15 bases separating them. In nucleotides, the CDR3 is TGCAGTGCTAGAAGGAGGGAGGACAGGAGCACAGATACGCAGTATTTT. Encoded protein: CSARRREDRSTDTQYF.

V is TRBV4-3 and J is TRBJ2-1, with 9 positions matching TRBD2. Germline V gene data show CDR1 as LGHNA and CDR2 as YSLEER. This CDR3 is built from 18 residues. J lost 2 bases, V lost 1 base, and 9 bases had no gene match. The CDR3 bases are TGCGCCAGCAGCCAAGTTGGGGTGGCGGGAGGGCCCTACAATGAGCAGTTCTTC. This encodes CASSQVGVAGGPYNEQFF.

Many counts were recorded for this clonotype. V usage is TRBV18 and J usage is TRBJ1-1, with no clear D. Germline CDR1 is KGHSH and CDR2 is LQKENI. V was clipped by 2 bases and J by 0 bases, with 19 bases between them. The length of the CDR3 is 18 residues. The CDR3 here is CASSPTLWEAAMNTEAFF. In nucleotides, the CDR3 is TGTGCCAGCTCACCAACCCTCTGGGAGGCCGCAATGAACACTGAAGCTTTCTTT.